This TCR beta chain was sequenced during a study of cytomegalovirus exposure and HLA in healthy donors. Study outcomes and limitations: Association with HLA alleles at 0.05 false discovery rate was found for roughly 17,000 TCR beta sequences in a later analysis.

On this clone itself: Its antigen is as yet unknown.

With 5 bases clipped from V and 3 bases from J, the junction kept 6 bases outside the gene matches. Germline assignment: CDR1 SGHTA and CDR2 FQGTGA. The CDR3 is made up of 15 amino acids. Primers for the PCR totalled 60 Vbeta and 13 Jbeta. Some clones are missing from TCRdb's copy, which holds only in-frame ones; the method was immunoSEQ multiplex PCR. The table shows 95,000 or so clones, with roughly 79% occurring only once. Sequencing used PBMCs. This clonotype originated in a woman between 70 and 85 years old in good health and CMV-seropositive. The chain joins TRBV7-3 to TRBJ2-3; TRBD1 matches at 9 bases. The CDR3 spells CASSRRQGGTDTQYF. CDR3 nucleotide sequence: TGTGCCAGCAGCCGAAGACAGGGGGGTACAGATACGCAGTATTTT.